Below, one TCR beta chain is given with its context. The sample comes from a study of blood T cell repertoires in COVID-19. Looking at the study overall: Material from acute and convalescent COVID-19 was sourced from the United States, Italy and Spain. From T cells, B-cell-depleted T cells, or PBMCs came the material, which was cDNA or gDNA.

The V end lost 5 bases, the J end lost 0 bases, and 20 bases lay between the germline ends. CDR3 size: 18 residues. CDR1 is SEHNR, CDR2 FQNEAQ, per germline (reference sequence). Per the original methods: From reference gene primer amplification, estimates of nucleated cell counts were derived. Clones were sequenced by immunoSEQ multiplex PCR, and TCRdb holds only the in-frame ones, with some missing. The V and J calls and the clone size are those of that table, but D and trimming were determined from the DNA. This sample yields 65,000 to 100,000 clones, of which 89% are seen a single time; 7.5% to 9.5% belongs to the top ten.

The V gene is TRBV7-9, the J gene TRBJ1-3, with D perhaps matching TRBD1 (5 bases). Sequences were obtained from peripheral blood. This TCR was sampled from a man aged 45-65 years with acute or convalescent COVID-19. The chain's CDR3 is CASSQTVWGTLSGNTIYF. CDR3 DNA: TGTGCCAGCAGCCAAACCGTTTGGGGGACTCTCTCTGGAAACACCATATATTTT.